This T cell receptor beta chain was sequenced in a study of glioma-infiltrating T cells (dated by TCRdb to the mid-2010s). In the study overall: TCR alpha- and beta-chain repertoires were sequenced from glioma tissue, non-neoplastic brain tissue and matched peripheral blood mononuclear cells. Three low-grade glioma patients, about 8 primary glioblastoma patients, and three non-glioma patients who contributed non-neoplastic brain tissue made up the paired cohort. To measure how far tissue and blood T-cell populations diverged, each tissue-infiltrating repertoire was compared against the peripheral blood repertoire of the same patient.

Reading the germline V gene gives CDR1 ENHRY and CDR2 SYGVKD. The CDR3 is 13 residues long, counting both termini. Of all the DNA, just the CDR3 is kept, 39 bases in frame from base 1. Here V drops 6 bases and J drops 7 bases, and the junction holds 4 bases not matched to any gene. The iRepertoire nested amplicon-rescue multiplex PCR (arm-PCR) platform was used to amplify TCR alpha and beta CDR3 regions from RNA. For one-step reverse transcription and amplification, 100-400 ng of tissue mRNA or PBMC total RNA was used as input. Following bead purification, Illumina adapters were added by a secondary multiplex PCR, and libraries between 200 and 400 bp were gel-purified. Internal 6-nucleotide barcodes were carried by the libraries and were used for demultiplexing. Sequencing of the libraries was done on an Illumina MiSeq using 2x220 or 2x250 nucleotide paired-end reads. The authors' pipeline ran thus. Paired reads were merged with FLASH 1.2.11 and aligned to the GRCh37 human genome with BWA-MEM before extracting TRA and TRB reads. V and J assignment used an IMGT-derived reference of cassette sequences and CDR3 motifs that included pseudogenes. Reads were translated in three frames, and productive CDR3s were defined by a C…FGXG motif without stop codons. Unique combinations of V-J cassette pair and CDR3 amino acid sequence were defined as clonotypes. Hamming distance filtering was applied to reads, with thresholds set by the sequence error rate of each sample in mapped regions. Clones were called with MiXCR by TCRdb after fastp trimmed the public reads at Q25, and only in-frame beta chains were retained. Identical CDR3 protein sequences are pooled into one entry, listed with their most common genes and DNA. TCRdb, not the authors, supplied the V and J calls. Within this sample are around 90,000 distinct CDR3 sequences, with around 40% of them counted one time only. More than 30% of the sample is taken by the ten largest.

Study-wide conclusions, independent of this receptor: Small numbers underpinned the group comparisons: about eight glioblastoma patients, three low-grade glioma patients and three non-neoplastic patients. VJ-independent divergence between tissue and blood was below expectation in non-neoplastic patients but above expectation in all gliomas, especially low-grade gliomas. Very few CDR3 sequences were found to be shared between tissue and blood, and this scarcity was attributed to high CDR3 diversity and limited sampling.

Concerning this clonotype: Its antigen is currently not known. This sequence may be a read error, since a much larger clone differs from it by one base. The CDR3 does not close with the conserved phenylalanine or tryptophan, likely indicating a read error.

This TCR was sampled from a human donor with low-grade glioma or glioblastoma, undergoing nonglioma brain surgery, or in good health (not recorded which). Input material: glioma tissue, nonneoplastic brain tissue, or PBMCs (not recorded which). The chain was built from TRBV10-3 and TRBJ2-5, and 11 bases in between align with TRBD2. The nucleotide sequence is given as TGTGCCATCAGGACTAGCGGGGAGGGGACCCAGTACCTC. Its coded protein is CAIRTSGEGTQYL.